The following is a T cell receptor (beta chain) sequence with its context. Antigen unknown. These data come from a study of T and B cells in COVID-19 patients. Points from the study as a whole: At recovery TRB diversity and richness exceeded healthy donors, after highly clonal active COVID-19 repertoires.

Blood genomic DNA input for TRB amplification was about 240-550 ng. Multiplex PCR with BIOMED2 TRB-A/B primer pools amplified TRB rearrangements. TCRdb re-called the multiplex PCR reads through MiXCR, storing one row per CDR3 protein. The repertoire consists of under 20,000 distinct CDR3 sequences, with around 28% occurring once and the leading ten covering approximately 3.1%. The CDR3 spans 16 residues. Between the trimmed V and J ends, which lost 5 bases and 5 bases, there was a span of 19 bases. Germline V gives CDR1 MNHEY, CDR2 SVGEGT. V gene TRBV6-2 or TRBV6-3 combines with J gene TRBJ1-5, with D possibly matching TRBD1 (5 bases). Specimen: blood. This TCR was recovered from a human donor who had recovered from COVID-19. CDR3 protein: CASSEKVGTVHQPQHF. The CDR3 coding sequence is TGTGCCAGCAGTGAAAAGGTCGGGACCGTCCATCAGCCCCAGCATTTT.